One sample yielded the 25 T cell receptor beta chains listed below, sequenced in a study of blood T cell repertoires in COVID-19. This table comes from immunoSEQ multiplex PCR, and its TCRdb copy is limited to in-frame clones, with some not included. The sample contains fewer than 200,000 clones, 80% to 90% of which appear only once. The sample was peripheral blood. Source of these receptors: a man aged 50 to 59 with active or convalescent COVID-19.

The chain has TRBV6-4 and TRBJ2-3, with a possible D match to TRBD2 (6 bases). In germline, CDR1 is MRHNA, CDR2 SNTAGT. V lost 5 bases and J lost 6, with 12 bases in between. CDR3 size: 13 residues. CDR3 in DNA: TGTGCCAGCAGTCGAGAGGAGGGGGATACGCAGTATTTT. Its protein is CASSREEGDTQYF.

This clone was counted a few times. The CDR3 region has the DNA TGTGCCAGCATAGCTAGCGGGATGGAGGACGAGCAGTACTTC. Translation gives CASIASGMEDEQYF. The chain carries TRBV7-9 and TRBJ2-7, with 9 bases that match TRBD2. This CDR3 is 14 amino acids long. Germline assignment: CDR1 SEHNR and CDR2 FQNEAQ (reference sequence). V shed 7 bases and J 5 bases; nucleotides not matched to a gene: 9.

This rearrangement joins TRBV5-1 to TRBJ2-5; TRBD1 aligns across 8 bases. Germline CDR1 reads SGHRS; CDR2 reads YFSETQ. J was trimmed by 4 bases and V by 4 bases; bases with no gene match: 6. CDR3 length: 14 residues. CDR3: CASSHGQGRETQYF. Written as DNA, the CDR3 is TGCGCCAGCAGCCACGGACAGGGTCGAGAGACCCAGTACTTC.

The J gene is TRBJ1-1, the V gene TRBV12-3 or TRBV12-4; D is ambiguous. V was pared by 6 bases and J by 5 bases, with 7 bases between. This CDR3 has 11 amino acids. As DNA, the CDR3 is TGTGCCAGCAGGGCTTTTACTGAAGCTTTCTTT. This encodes CASRAFTEAFF.

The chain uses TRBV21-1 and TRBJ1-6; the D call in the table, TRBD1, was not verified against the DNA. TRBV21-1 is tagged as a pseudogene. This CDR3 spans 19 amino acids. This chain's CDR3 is CASSISRGQFSSYNSPLHF. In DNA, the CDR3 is TGTGCCAGCAGCATAAGCCGAGGACAGTTCAGCTCCTATAATTCACCCCTCCACTTT.

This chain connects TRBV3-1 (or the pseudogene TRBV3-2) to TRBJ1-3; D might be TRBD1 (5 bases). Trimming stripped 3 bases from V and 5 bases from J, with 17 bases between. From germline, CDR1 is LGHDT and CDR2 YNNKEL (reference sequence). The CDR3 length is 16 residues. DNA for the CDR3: TGTGCCAGCAGCCATCGGGGGGGACGGGCTCGAAACACCATATATTTT. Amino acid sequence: CASSHRGGRARNTIYF.

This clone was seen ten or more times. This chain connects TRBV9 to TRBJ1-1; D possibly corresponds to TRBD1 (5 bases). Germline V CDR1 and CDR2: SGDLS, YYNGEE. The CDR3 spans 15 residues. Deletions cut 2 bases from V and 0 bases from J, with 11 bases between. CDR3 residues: CASSVLDTLNTEAFF. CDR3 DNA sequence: TGTGCCAGCAGCGTTCTGGACACACTGAACACTGAAGCTTTCTTT.

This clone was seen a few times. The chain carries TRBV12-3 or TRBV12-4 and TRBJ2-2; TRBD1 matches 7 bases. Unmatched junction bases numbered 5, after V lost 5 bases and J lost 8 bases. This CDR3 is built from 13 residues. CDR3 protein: CASSRDRVGELFF. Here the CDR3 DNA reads TGTGCCAGCAGTCGCGACAGGGTTGGGGAGCTGTTTTTT.

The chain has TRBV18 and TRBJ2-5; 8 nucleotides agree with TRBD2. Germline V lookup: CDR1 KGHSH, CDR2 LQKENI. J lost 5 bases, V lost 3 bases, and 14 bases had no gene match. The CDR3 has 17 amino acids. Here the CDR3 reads CASSPGLGRTSRETQYF. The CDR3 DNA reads TGTGCCAGCTCACCGGGCCTAGGCAGGACTAGCAGGGAGACCCAGTACTTC.

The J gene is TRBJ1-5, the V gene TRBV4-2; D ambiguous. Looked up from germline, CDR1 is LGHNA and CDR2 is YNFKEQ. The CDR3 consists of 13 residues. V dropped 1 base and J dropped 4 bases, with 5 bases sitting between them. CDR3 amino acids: CASSQALNQPQHF. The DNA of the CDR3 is TGTGCCAGCAGCCAAGCCCTGAATCAGCCCCAGCATTTT.

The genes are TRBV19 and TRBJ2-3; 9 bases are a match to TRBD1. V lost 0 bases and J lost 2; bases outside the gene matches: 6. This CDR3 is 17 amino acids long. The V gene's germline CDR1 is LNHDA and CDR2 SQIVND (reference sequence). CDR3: CASSIELQGADTDTQYF. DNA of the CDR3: TGTGCCAGTAGTATAGAACTACAGGGGGCAGACACAGATACGCAGTATTTT.

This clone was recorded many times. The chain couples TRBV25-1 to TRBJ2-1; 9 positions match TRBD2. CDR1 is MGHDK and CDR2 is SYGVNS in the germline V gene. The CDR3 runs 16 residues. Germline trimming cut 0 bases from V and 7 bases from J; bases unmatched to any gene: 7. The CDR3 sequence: CASSEYFGGGANEQFF. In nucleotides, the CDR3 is TGTGCCAGCAGTGAATATTTTGGCGGGGGGGCAAATGAGCAGTTCTTC.

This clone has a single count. For the CDR3, the DNA is TGTGCCAGCAGAGCCGGGACTACACTTAGGGGTACGCAGTATTTT. It codes for CASRAGTTLRGTQYF. The V call is TRBV25-1, the J call TRBJ2-3, with TRBD2 identical over 7 bases. V shed 6 bases and J 8 bases; nucleotides not matched to a gene: 14. The germline V gene has CDR1 MGHDK and CDR2 SYGVNS. This CDR3 has 15 amino acids.

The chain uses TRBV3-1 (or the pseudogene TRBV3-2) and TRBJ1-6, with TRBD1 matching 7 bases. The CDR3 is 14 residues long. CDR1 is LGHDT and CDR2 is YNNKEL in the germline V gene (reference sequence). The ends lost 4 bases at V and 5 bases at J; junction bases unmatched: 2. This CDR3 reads CASSPGTDNSPLHF. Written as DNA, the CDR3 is TGTGCCAGCAGCCCCGGGACAGATAATTCACCCCTCCACTTT.

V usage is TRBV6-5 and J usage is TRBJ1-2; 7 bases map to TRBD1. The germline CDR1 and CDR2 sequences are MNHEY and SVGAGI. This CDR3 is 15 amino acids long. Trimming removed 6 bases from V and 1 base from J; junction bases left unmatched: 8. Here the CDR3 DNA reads TGTGCCAGCAGCTGGGACAGCCGCATTAACTATGGCTACACCTTC. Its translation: CASSWDSRINYGYTF.

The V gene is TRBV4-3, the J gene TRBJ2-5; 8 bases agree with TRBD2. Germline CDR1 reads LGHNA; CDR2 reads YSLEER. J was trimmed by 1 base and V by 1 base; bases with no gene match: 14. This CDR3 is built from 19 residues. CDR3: CASSQVGVSGANLQETQYF. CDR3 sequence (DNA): TGCGCCAGCAGCCAAGTTGGAGTTAGCGGGGCCAACCTCCAAGAGACCCAGTACTTC.

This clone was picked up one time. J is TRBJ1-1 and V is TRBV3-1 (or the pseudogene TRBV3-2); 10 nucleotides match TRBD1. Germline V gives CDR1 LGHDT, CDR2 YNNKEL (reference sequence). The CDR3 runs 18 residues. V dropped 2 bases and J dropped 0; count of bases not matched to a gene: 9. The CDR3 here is CASSQRVGTGDLNTEAFF. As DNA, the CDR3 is TGTGCCAGCAGCCAACGGGTAGGGACAGGGGATTTGAACACTGAAGCTTTCTTT.

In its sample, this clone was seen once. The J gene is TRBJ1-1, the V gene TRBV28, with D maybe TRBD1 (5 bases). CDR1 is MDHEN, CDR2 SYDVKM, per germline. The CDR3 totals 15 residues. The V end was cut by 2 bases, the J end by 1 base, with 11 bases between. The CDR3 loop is CASSLVPGGNTEAFF. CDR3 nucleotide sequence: TGTGCCAGCAGTTTAGTACCCGGGGGGAACACTGAAGCTTTCTTT.

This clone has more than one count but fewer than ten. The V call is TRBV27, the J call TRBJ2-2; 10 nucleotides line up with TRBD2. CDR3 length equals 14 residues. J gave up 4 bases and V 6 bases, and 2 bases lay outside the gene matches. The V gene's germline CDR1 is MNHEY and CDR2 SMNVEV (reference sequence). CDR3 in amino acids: CASRGLARTGELFF. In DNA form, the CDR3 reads TGTGCCAGCAGGGGACTAGCGCGCACCGGGGAGCTGTTTTTT.

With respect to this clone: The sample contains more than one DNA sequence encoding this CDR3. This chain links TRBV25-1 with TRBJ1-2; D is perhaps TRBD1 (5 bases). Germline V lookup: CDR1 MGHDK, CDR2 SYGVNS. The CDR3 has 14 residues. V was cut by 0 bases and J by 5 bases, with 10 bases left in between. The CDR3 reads CASSEYGQAYGYTF. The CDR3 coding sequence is TGTGCCAGCAGTGAATACGGACAAGCTTATGGCTACACCTTC.

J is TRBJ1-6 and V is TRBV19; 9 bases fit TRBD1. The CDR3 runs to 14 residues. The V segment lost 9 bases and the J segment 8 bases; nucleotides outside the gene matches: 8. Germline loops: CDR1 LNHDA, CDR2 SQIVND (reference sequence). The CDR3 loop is CASHLGQGYSPLHF. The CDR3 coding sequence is TGTGCCAGCCACCTGGGACAGGGTTATTCACCCCTCCACTTT.

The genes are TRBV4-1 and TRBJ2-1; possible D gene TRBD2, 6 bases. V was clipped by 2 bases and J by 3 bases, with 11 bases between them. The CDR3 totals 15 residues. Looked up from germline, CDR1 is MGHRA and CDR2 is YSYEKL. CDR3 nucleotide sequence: TGCGCCAGCAGCCAATGGCGGGATCGCTACAATGAGCAGTTCTTC. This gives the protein CASSQWRDRYNEQFF.

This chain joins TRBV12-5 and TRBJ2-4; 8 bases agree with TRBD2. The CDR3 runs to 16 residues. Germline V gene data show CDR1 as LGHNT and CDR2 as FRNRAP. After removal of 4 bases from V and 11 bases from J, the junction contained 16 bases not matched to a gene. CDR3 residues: CASGSPLFGGAVVQYF. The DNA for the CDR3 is TGTGCTAGTGGTTCACCACTTTTCGGGGGGGCGGTGGTTCAGTACTTC.

In DNA, the CDR3 is TGTGCCAGCAGCTCAGGGGTTCAGCCCCAGCATTTT. It yields the protein CASSSGVQPQHF. This chain links TRBV14 with TRBJ1-5; maybe TRBD1 (6 bases). The CDR3 totals 12 residues. The V and J ends lost 5 bases and 6 bases respectively, with 8 bases between them. CDR1 and CDR2 (germline): SGHDN, FVKESK.

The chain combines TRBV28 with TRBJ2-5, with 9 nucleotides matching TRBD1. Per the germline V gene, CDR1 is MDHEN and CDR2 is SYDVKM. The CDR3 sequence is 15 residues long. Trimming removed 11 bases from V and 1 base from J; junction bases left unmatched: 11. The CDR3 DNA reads TGTGCCGCAGGGGGGACAGGGACCCTCCAAGAGACCCAGTACTTC. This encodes CAAGGTGTLQETQYF.